Shown below are 5 T cell receptor beta chains from a single sample sequenced in a study of shared clonotypes between healthy human individuals. Naive CD8 cells comprised CD45RO-negative, CCR7-positively selected cells, excluding terminally differentiated effector memory CD45RA+ cells. The table came from immunoSEQ multiplex PCR; TCRdb's copy has only in-frame clones and leaves some out. The sample carries about 600,000 clones, 95% recorded once. The sequencing sample was made of naive CD8+ T cells sorted from blood. These receptors were collected from a woman under 40 in good health.

The chain links TRBV27 to TRBJ2-7; tentatively, D is TRBD2 (5 bases). The CDR3 runs to 16 residues. Germline V CDR1 and CDR2: MNHEY, SMNVEV (reference sequence). V was clipped by 6 bases and J by 6 bases, with 24 bases between them. As DNA, the CDR3 is TGTGCCAGCAGCGGATCCCCCTCTGGGAGCCTAGGCGAGCAGTACTTC. Its translation is CASSGSPSGSLGEQYF.

This clone was recorded once. V gene TRBV27 combines with J gene TRBJ2-7, with D perhaps matching TRBD2 (5 bases). The length of the CDR3 is 16 residues. Germline assignment: CDR1 MNHEY and CDR2 SMNVEV (reference sequence). V was cut by 1 base and J by 4 bases, with 17 bases left in between. For the CDR3, the DNA is TGTGCCAGCAGTTTATTTCCCCGGACTCTGCCTTACGAGCAGTACTTC. This sequence encodes CASSLFPRTLPYEQYF.

This chain's CDR3 is CASSEAGNLNEQFF. DNA of the CDR3: TGTGCCAGCAGTGAGGCCGGCAATCTTAATGAGCAGTTCTTC. The chain carries TRBV2 and TRBJ2-1; the D is unclear. CDR3 length equals 14 residues. Germline CDR1 reads SNHLY; CDR2 reads FYNNEI. Trimming cost V 3 bases and J 7 bases, with 13 bases left between them.

This rearrangement joins TRBV9 to TRBJ2-2, with TRBD2 matching 7 bases. The CDR3 runs 16 residues. The germline V gene encodes CDR1 SGDLS and CDR2 YYNGEE. The V gene end was trimmed by 4 bases and the J gene end by 7 bases; junction bases not matched to a gene: 13. The CDR3 DNA reads TGTGCCAGCAGCCCAGGAGTGGGTCGGGAGGTCGGGGAGCTGTTTTTT. Its translation: CASSPGVGREVGELFF.

The rearrangement uses TRBV7-9 and TRBJ2-3; 15 nucleotides line up with TRBD2. The ends lost 6 bases at V and 5 bases at J; junction bases unmatched: 15. Germline-derived CDR1 and CDR2 are SEHNR and FQNEAQ (reference sequence). CDR3 length equals 19 residues. CDR3 sequence (DNA): TGTGCCAGCAGTCCAGAAACTCTTGAGGGACTAGCGGGAGGAGATACGCAGTATTTT. It translates to CASSPETLEGLAGGDTQYF.